One sample yielded the 21 T cell receptor beta chains listed below, sequenced in a study of T-cell memory formation after mild COVID-19. One entry per CDR3 protein, called by TCRdb with MiXCR from the 5' RACE reads. Altogether approximately 150,000 distinct CDR3 sequences are present, 19% being singletons, with the ten largest covering 2% to 2.5%. The sample consisted of PBMCs or a T cell subset sorted from them (not recorded which). These receptors all stem from an adult woman who had mild COVID-19 (a few samples of this study predate the infection). Cell type and time point are not known.

The V gene is TRBV6-5, the J gene TRBJ2-1; TRBD2 matches 9 bases. Germline trimming cut 7 bases from V and 0 bases from J; bases unmatched to any gene: 7. The V gene's germline CDR1 is MNHEY and CDR2 SVGAGI. This CDR3 region has 16 residues. CDR3 residues: CASTQLAGLSYNEQFF. CDR3 nucleotides: TGTGCCAGCACCCAACTAGCGGGCCTCTCCTACAATGAGCAGTTCTTC.

The gene calls are TRBV5-5 and TRBJ1-2, with D tentatively TRBD1 (5 bases). The CDR3 is made up of 17 amino acids. V shed 1 base and J shed 0 bases, with 16 bases lying between them. Germline V gene lookup returns CDR1 SGHKS and CDR2 YYEKEE (reference sequence). The CDR3 DNA reads as TGTGCCAGCAGCTTGCGGTTCCAGGGTGGCACTAACTATGGCTACACCTTC. It yields the protein CASSLRFQGGTNYGYTF.

This clonotype came up a few times. The chain couples TRBV5-1 to TRBJ2-3, with D maybe TRBD2 (6 bases). The CDR3 totals 14 residues. Germline V lookup: CDR1 SGHRS, CDR2 YFSETQ. Trimming took 0 bases from V and 5 from J, leaving 10 bases between them. For the CDR3, the DNA is TGCGCCAGCAGCTTGGTCCAGGGAGGAGATACGCAGTATTTT. It codes for CASSLVQGGDTQYF.

This clonotype has more than one count but fewer than ten. The chain has TRBV12-3 or TRBV12-4 and TRBJ2-7, with D tentatively TRBD2 (5 bases). This CDR3 has 13 residues. V lost 1 base to trimming and J lost 7 bases, with 11 bases between them. CDR3 nucleotide sequence: TGTGCCAGCAGTTTAGGATCCGGGAATGAGCAGTACTTC. It is translated as CASSLGSGNEQYF.

V and J are TRBV7-2 and TRBJ2-2; TRBD2 matches at 12 bases. CDR1 SGHTA and CDR2 FQGNSA come from the germline V gene. V lost 4 bases and J lost 7; bases outside the gene matches: 10. The CDR3 spans 17 residues. CDR3 sequence reads: CASSSNLAGGFFGELFF. In nucleotides, the CDR3 is TGTGCCAGCAGCTCTAACCTAGCGGGAGGGTTCTTCGGGGAGCTGTTTTTT.

V gene TRBV4-2 combines with J gene TRBJ1-6, with TRBD1 matching over 7 bases. Germline-derived CDR1 and CDR2 are LGHNA and YNFKEQ. CDR3 length: 15 residues. V lost 3 bases, J lost 7 bases, and 6 bases stayed unmatched. CDR3 bases: TGTGCCAGCAGCCATTGGGACAGTCAAAATTCACCCCTCCACTTT. Its protein product is CASSHWDSQNSPLHF.

The chain employs TRBV2 and TRBJ2-3; D is uncertain. The CDR3 spans 12 residues. Germline V CDR1 and CDR2: SNHLY, FYNNEI. Trimming removed 4 bases from V and 5 bases from J, with 7 bases in between. This CDR3 reads CASSATRDTQYF. In DNA form, the CDR3 reads TGTGCCAGCAGTGCCACAAGAGATACGCAGTATTTT. The variable domain in full, with the rest retrieved from reference TRBV2 and TRBJ2-3, is EPEVTQTPSHQVTQMGQEVILRCVPISNHLYFYWYRQILGQKVEFLVSFYNNEISEKSEIFDDQFSVERPDGSNFTLKIRSTKLEDSAMYFCASSATRDTQYFGPGTRLTVL.

The sample holds a few counts of this clonotype. V and J are TRBV12-3 or TRBV12-4 and TRBJ1-5; 10 bases fit TRBD1. Losses at the gene ends were 6 bases for V and 7 bases for J; bases not matched to a gene: 6. The CDR3 covers 14 residues. The CDR3 sequence: CASSPTGGRQPQHF. The DNA of the CDR3 is TGTGCCAGCAGCCCGACAGGGGGCCGGCAGCCCCAGCATTTT.

This clonotype was detected only a few times. The gene calls are TRBV30 and TRBJ2-2; 7 nucleotides match TRBD2. CDR3 length: 14 amino acids. V was clipped by 4 bases and J by 3 bases; unmatched bases: 5. The germline V gene encodes CDR1 GTSNPN and CDR2 SVGIG (reference sequence). Here the CDR3 DNA reads TGTGCCTGGAAGTTCGCGGGAGACACCGGGGAGCTGTTTTTT. Residues: CAWKFAGDTGELFF.

The genes are TRBV20-1 and TRBJ1-3; no definite D call. The CDR3 sequence is 14 residues long. The germline V and J ends were trimmed by 0 bases and 0 bases, with 6 bases remaining between them. The germline CDR1 and CDR2 sequences are DFQATT and SNEGSKA (reference sequence). CDR3 region: CSARDGSSGNTIYF. The CDR3 DNA reads as TGCAGTGCTAGAGATGGGAGCTCTGGAAACACCATATATTTT.

This clonotype was counted between two and nine times. The chain uses TRBV7-3 and TRBJ2-3; D is perhaps TRBD1 (5 bases). The CDR3 has 14 residues. Germline V gene lookup returns CDR1 SGHTA and CDR2 FQGTGA. The V gene lost 1 base and the J gene lost 3 bases, with 8 bases spanning the gap. The CDR3 region is CASSLSRATDTQYF. The CDR3 DNA reads as TGTGCCAGCAGCTTAAGCAGGGCTACAGATACGCAGTATTTT.

V gene TRBV19 combines with J gene TRBJ2-1; 9 bases match TRBD2. Germline lookup yields CDR1 LNHDA and CDR2 SQIVND (reference sequence). V lost 1 base and J lost 4; bases outside the gene matches: 2. The CDR3 extends over 15 amino acids. CDR3 sequence: CASSIGLAEYNEQFF. CDR3 DNA sequence: TGTGCCAGTAGTATAGGACTAGCGGAGTACAATGAGCAGTTCTTC.

The chain employs TRBV5-1 and TRBJ2-4, with D possibly TRBD1 on 6 matching bases. Trimming removed 4 bases from V and 1 base from J, with 15 bases in between. This CDR3 region has 16 residues. Germline-derived CDR1 and CDR2 are SGHRS and YFSETQ. The CDR3 coding sequence is TGCGCCAGCAGCGTGGACAGCGGATCGGCCAAAAACATTCAGTACTTC. Protein sequence: CASSVDSGSAKNIQYF.

This clonotype was observed many times. The rearrangement uses TRBV7-2 and TRBJ2-1, with 8 bases that match TRBD2. The CDR3 is 16 residues long. Trimming removed 1 base from V and 7 bases from J; junction bases left unmatched: 9. CDR1 SGHTA and CDR2 FQGNSA come from the germline V gene. CDR3 sequence: CASSLESGLGRNEQFF. For the CDR3, the DNA is TGTGCCAGCAGCTTAGAATCGGGACTAGGTCGTAATGAGCAGTTCTTC.

The DNA for the CDR3 is TGCAGTGCTGCTAATGGACTCTCCCTGTGCCGGGAGCTGTTTTTT. Translation: CSAANGLSLCRELFF. The chain links TRBV20-1 to TRBJ2-2; TRBD2 might be the D (5 bases). Trimming shortened V by 5 bases and J by 9 bases, and 22 bases separated the two germline ends. The CDR3 spans 15 residues. CDR1 DFQATT and CDR2 SNEGSKA come from the germline V gene (reference sequence).

The chain combines TRBV7-6 with TRBJ1-1; TRBD1 agrees at 7 bases. V shed 5 bases, J shed 0 bases, and the junction held 9 bases outside the gene matches. CDR1 and CDR2 from the germline V gene are SGHVS and FNYEAQ. The CDR3 sequence is 16 residues long. The CDR3 coding sequence is TGTGCCAGCAGCCCAGAGACAGGGTGGGTGAACACTGAAGCTTTCTTT. It yields the protein CASSPETGWVNTEAFF.

The rearrangement links TRBV7-3 to TRBJ2-6; D perhaps matches TRBD1 (6 bases). The CDR3 is made up of 16 amino acids. Trimming took off 1 base at V and 1 base at J, with 8 bases between the two ends. Germline CDR1 and CDR2: SGHTA and FQGTGA. The CDR3 nucleotides read TGTGCCAGCAGCTTAAAAACAGGGTCTGGGGCCAACGTCCTGACTTTC. Its protein is CASSLKTGSGANVLTF.

This clonotype was seen a few times. The V and J genes are TRBV5-1 and TRBJ2-3; 10 bases line up with TRBD2. The trim removed 1 base at V and 4 bases at J, leaving 3 bases unmatched. Germline V gene data show CDR1 as SGHRS and CDR2 as YFSETQ. This CDR3 has 15 residues. CDR3 nucleotide sequence: TGCGCCAGCAGCTTGCAGCGGGGGGGCGCAGATACGCAGTATTTT. This translates into CASSLQRGGADTQYF.

This clonotype was seen only a few times. The genes are TRBV5-1 and TRBJ1-1, with D uncertain. Trimming took 0 bases from V and 7 from J, leaving 7 bases between them. Germline V lookup: CDR1 SGHRS, CDR2 YFSETQ. The CDR3 consists of 12 residues. DNA of the CDR3: TGCGCCAGCAGCTTGGAGGCGGGTGAAGCTTTCTTT. Translating gives CASSLEAGEAFF.

The rearrangement uses TRBV27 and TRBJ1-1, with D possibly TRBD1 on 6 matching bases. CDR1 and CDR2 from the germline V gene are MNHEY and SMNVEV (reference sequence). The CDR3 totals 16 residues. The V gene lost 3 bases and the J gene lost 5 bases, with 19 bases spanning the gap. This CDR3 is CASSFGIWGRKTEAFF. The CDR3 coding sequence is TGTGCCAGCAGTTTTGGTATCTGGGGGCGAAAGACTGAAGCTTTCTTT.

The table lists this clonotype with a few counts. CDR3 bases: TGTGCCAGCAGCCGAAATCCGGTGGTTGGGGAAAAACTGTTTTTT. This codes for CASSRNPVVGEKLFF. The V gene is TRBV7-8, the J gene TRBJ1-4, with unresolved D. Germline values: CDR1 SGHVS, CDR2 FQNEAQ. The CDR3 is made up of 15 amino acids. Trimming removed 5 bases at V and 8 bases at J, with 18 bases between.